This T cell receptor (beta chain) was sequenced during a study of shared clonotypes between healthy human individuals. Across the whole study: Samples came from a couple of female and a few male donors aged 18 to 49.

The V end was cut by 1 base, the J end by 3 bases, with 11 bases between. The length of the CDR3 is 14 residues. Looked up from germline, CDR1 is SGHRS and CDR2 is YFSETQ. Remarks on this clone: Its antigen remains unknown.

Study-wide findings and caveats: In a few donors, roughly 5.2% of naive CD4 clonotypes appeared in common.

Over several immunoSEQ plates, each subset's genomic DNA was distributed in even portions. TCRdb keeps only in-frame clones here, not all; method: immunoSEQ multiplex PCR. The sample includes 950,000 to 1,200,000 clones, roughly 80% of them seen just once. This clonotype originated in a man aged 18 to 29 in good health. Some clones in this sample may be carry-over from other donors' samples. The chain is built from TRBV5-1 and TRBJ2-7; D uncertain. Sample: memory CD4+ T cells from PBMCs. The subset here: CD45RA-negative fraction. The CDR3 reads CASSLHNNLYEQYF. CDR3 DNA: TGCGCCAGCAGCTTGCACAACAACCTCTACGAGCAGTACTTC.